These 21 T cell receptor beta chains were sequenced from one sample in a study of shared clonotypes between healthy human individuals. Clones were sequenced by immunoSEQ multiplex PCR, and TCRdb holds only the in-frame ones, with some missing. The sample has 2 million or so clones; 85% to 95% are singletons. Sequenced material: naive CD4+ T cells sorted from blood. Regarding subset: CD45RA+ positively selected. The source of these receptors is a man aged 18 to 30 in good health.

This clone was counted once. V is TRBV7-8 and J is TRBJ1-1; D is perhaps TRBD1 (6 bases). CDR1 is SGHVS and CDR2 is FQNEAQ in the germline V gene. CDR3 length equals 16 residues. V was clipped by 0 bases and J by 10 bases, with 21 bases between them. The CDR3 DNA reads as TGTGCCAGCAGCTTAGCACGTCGTAGTATGGGGGCGCGAGCTTTCTTT. Its protein is CASSLARRSMGARAFF.

This clone was seen only once. The rearrangement joins TRBV9 to TRBJ1-6; TRBD1 matches 7 bases. Germline-derived CDR1 and CDR2 are SGDLS and YYNGEE. J gave up 0 bases and V 0 bases, and 6 bases lay outside the gene matches. The CDR3 loop spans 18 amino acids. In nucleotides, the CDR3 is TGTGCCAGCAGCGTAGACCCACAGGGGAGCTCCTATAATTCACCCCTCCACTTT. Translated, it gives CASSVDPQGSSYNSPLHF.

Turning to this clone: Within the sample, other DNA sequences also encode this same CDR3. The chain has TRBV30 and TRBJ2-7; D is uncertain. V was cut by 4 bases and J by 0 bases, with 4 bases left in between. CDR1 is GTSNPN, CDR2 SVGIG, per germline (reference sequence). The CDR3 is 11 residues long. This chain's CDR3 is CAWKSSYEQYF. The DNA for the CDR3 is TGTGCCTGGAAAAGCTCCTACGAGCAGTACTTC.

As to this clone: At one boundary the junction diverges from the germline segment, which might be a read error. V and J are TRBV5-1 and TRBJ2-5; D gene uncertain. Germline CDR1 is SGHRS and CDR2 is YFSETQ. The CDR3 length is 14 residues. CDR3 amino acids: CASSSGRLEETQYF. In nucleotides, the CDR3 is TGTGCCAGCAGCTCGGGCAGGTTAGAAGAGACCCAGTACTTC.

This chain joins TRBV28 and TRBJ2-5; 7 bases match TRBD2. The germline gives CDR1 MDHEN, CDR2 SYDVKM. After removal of 6 bases from V and 3 bases from J, the junction contained 13 bases not matched to a gene. CDR3 size: 16 residues. Here the CDR3 DNA reads TGTGCCAGCAGCGCGGGGAGGGCAGCCCGTAAAGAGACCCAGTACTTC. It yields the protein CASSAGRAARKETQYF.

The rearrangement links TRBV20-1 to TRBJ2-1; no clear D gene. In germline, CDR1 is DFQATT, CDR2 SNEGSKA (reference sequence). Trimming shortened V by 4 bases and J by 8 bases, and 6 bases separated the two germline ends. The CDR3 consists of 10 residues. The DNA of the CDR3 is TGCAGTGCTAAAAACGATGAGCAGTTCTTC. Protein sequence: CSAKNDEQFF.

The chain carries TRBV19 and TRBJ1-5; D possibly corresponds to TRBD1 (5 bases). Germline V gene data show CDR1 as LNHDA and CDR2 as SQIVND (reference sequence). The CDR3 totals 16 residues. V was clipped by 5 bases and J by 1 base, with 15 bases between them. Here the CDR3 DNA reads TGTGCCAGTAGTTGGGGGTGGAGGATGAGCAATCAGCCCCAGCATTTT. It codes for CASSWGWRMSNQPQHF.

The gene calls are TRBV30 and TRBJ1-2; the D gene is possibly TRBD1 (5 bases). Trimming took off 6 bases at V and 3 bases at J, with 11 bases between the two ends. The CDR3 contains 12 residues. From germline, CDR1 is GTSNPN and CDR2 SVGIG (reference sequence). CDR3 sequence (DNA): TGTGCCTGTGCTGGGGGTCACTATGGCTACACCTTC. Its protein product is CACAGGHYGYTF.

The chain joins TRBV25-1 to TRBJ1-6, with TRBD1 matching over 9 bases. Germline V CDR1 and CDR2: MGHDK, SYGVNS. Trimming took 5 bases from V and 0 from J; bases not matched to a gene: 5. The CDR3 is made up of 17 amino acids. The CDR3 reads CASSLDRGSSYNSPLHF. For the CDR3, the DNA is TGTGCCAGCAGTTTAGACAGGGGGAGCTCCTATAATTCACCCCTCCACTTT.

The chain uses TRBV6-4 and TRBJ2-7; D assignment may be TRBD1 or TRBD2 (5 bases each). Trimming pared 5 bases from V and 0 bases from J, leaving 11 bases between. Germline CDR1 is MRHNA and CDR2 is SNTAGT. This CDR3 has 14 residues. In nucleotides, the CDR3 is TGTGCCAGCAGTAGGGACCAAAACTCCTACGAGCAGTACTTC. As protein: CASSRDQNSYEQYF.

This chain joins TRBV19 and TRBJ2-7; 12 nucleotides line up with TRBD2. With V trimmed by 5 bases and J by 6 bases, 11 bases remained unmatched. This CDR3 is 16 amino acids long. The V gene's germline CDR1 is LNHDA and CDR2 SQIVND (reference sequence). The CDR3: CASSARTSGIIGEQYF. CDR3 coding DNA: TGTGCCAGTAGTGCTCGGACTAGCGGGATTATCGGCGAGCAGTACTTC.

The chain couples TRBV10-3 to TRBJ1-4; D not resolved. V was pared by 9 bases and J by 0 bases, with 8 bases between. Germline CDR1 reads ENHRY; CDR2 reads SYGVKD. The CDR3 sequence is 13 residues long. The CDR3 loop reads CAIGQATNEKLFF. CDR3 DNA: TGTGCCATAGGGCAGGCAACTAATGAAAAACTGTTTTTT.

This chain connects TRBV29-1 to TRBJ2-5; 10 nucleotides line up with TRBD2. Germline V gives CDR1 SQVTM, CDR2 ANQGSEA. The CDR3 totals 12 residues. V lost 7 bases, J lost 5 bases, and 4 bases stayed unmatched. CDR3 loop: CSAGTSVETQYF. The CDR3 DNA reads TGCAGCGCCGGGACTAGCGTCGAGACCCAGTACTTC.

This rearrangement joins TRBV28 to TRBJ2-3; D call uncertain. Trimming stripped 6 bases from V and 6 bases from J, with 10 bases between. The CDR3 loop spans 12 amino acids. From germline, CDR1 is MDHEN and CDR2 SYDVKM. CDR3 nucleotide sequence: TGTGCCAGCAGCCTCGAGGTGGATACGCAGTATTTT. Translating it yields CASSLEVDTQYF.

This sequence joins TRBV7-6 and TRBJ1-1; possible D gene TRBD1, 5 bases. Germline CDR1 SGHVS, CDR2 FNYEAQ. CDR3 length: 14 amino acids. V was shortened by 5 bases and J by 0 bases, with 10 bases between the two germline ends. The CDR3 loop is CASSPSGLNTEAFF. The CDR3 DNA reads TGTGCCAGCAGCCCGTCGGGACTGAACACTGAAGCTTTCTTT.

V usage is TRBV19 and J usage is TRBJ1-5; 10 bases map to TRBD1. The CDR3 length is 16 residues. V dropped 3 bases and J dropped 6; count of bases not matched to a gene: 8. CDR1 LNHDA and CDR2 SQIVND come from the germline V gene (reference sequence). The chain's CDR3 is CASSIRRTGGGQPQHF. CDR3 sequence (DNA): TGTGCCAGTAGTATTCGGCGGACAGGGGGAGGTCAGCCCCAGCATTTT.

CDR3 region: CAWSQGRVFF. The CDR3 region has the DNA TGTGCCTGGAGTCAGGGCCGGGTGTTTTTT. This chain uses TRBV30 with TRBJ2-2; D possibly corresponds to TRBD1 (5 bases). V dropped 2 bases and J dropped 15 bases, with 10 bases sitting between them. Germline CDR1 is GTSNPN and CDR2 is SVGIG (reference sequence). The CDR3 is made up of 10 amino acids.

This CDR3 reads CASSSRQGPAEKLFF. The CDR3 nucleotides are TGTGCCAGCAGTTCCCGACAGGGCCCGGCTGAAAAACTGTTTTTT. This sequence joins TRBV27 and TRBJ1-4; 7 bases line up with TRBD1. Trimming cost V 4 bases and J 7 bases; bases outside gene matches: 9. The CDR3 sequence is 15 residues long. Germline CDR1 reads MNHEY; CDR2 reads SMNVEV (reference sequence). Full variable domain (rest looked up from reference TRBV27 and TRBJ1-4): EAQVTQNPRYLITVTGKKLTVTCSQNMNHEYMSWYRQDPGLGLRQIYYSMNVEVTDKGDVPEGYKVSRKEKRNFPLILESPSPNQTSLYFCASSSRQGPAEKLFFGSGTQLSVL.

J is TRBJ2-7 and V is TRBV18; 7 nucleotides line up with TRBD1. The CDR3 runs 15 residues. Germline V gives CDR1 KGHSH, CDR2 LQKENI. Germline trimming cut 1 base from V and 8 bases from J; bases unmatched to any gene: 11. The CDR3 DNA sequence: TGTGCCAGCTCACCACTGGTAGGGGGCCATGATCAGCAGTACTTC. Its protein product is CASSPLVGGHDQQYF.

The rearrangement joins TRBV16 to TRBJ1-1; D is perhaps TRBD1 (5 bases). Trimming left V 4 bases short and J 2 bases short, with 11 bases between. This CDR3 is 14 amino acids long. Germline V gene data show CDR1 as KGHSY and CDR2 as FQNENV. This CDR3 reads CASSPGGGNTEAFF. Written as DNA, the CDR3 is TGTGCCAGCAGCCCTGGGGGGGGAAACACTGAAGCTTTCTTT.

V and J are TRBV11-2 and TRBJ2-1; 8 bases agree with TRBD2. Germline CDR1 is SGHAT and CDR2 is FQNNGV. Unmatched junction bases numbered 7, after V lost 4 bases and J lost 5 bases. The CDR3 extends over 15 amino acids. CDR3 residues: CASSSRGGLDNEQFF. For the CDR3, the DNA is TGTGCCAGCAGCTCCCGGGGGGGCCTCGACAATGAGCAGTTCTTC.